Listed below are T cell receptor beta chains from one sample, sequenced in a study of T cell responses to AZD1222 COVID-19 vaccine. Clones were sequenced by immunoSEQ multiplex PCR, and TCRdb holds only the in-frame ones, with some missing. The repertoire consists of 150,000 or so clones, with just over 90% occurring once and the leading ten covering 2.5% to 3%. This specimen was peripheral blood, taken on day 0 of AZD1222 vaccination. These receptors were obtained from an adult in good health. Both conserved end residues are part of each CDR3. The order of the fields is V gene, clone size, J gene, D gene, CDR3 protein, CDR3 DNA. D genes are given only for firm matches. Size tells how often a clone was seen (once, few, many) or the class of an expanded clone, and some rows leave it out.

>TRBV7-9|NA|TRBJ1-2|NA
CASSSIGVNYGYTF
TGTGCCAGCAGCTCAATCGGGGTCAACTATGGCTACACCTTC
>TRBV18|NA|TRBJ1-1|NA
CASSRENWNTEAFF
TGTGCCAGCTCACGGGAAAACTGGAACACTGAAGCTTTCTTT
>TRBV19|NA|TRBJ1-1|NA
CASSTLQRKAFF
TGTGCCAGTAGCACTTTACAGCGTAAAGCTTTCTTT
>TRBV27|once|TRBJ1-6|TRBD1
CASSLSASHRGRNSPLHF
TGTGCCAGCAGTTTATCGGCTAGCCACAGGGGCCGGAATTCACCCCTCCACTTT
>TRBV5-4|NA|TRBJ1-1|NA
CASSLAIFSEAFF
TGTGCCAGCAGCTTGGCCATCTTCTCTGAAGCTTTCTTT
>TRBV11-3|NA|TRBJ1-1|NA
CASSLGPRNTEAFF
TGTGCCAGCAGCTTAGGGCCCCGGAACACTGAAGCTTTCTTT
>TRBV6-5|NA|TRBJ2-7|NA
CASSLIADYEQYF
TGTGCCAGCAGTCTTATTGCCGATTACGAGCAGTACTTC
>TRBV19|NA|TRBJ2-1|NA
CASSMSGVRIYNEQFF
TGTGCCAGTAGTATGAGTGGCGTTCGAATCTACAATGAGCAGTTCTTC
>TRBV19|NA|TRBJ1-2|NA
CASSIVQTANYGYTF
TGTGCCAGTAGTATAGTGCAAACCGCTAACTATGGCTACACCTTC
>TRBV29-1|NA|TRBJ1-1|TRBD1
CSVVMTGLNTEAFF
TGCAGCGTTGTTATGACAGGGTTGAACACTGAAGCTTTCTTT
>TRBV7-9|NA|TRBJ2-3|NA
CASFPPQGLDTQYF
TGTGCCAGCTTCCCCCCCCAGGGGCTAGATACGCAGTATTTT
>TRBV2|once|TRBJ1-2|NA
CASSDGGGYYGYTF
TGTGCCAGCAGTGACGGGGGTGGATACTATGGCTACACCTTC
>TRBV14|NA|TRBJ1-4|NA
CASSQGDGFYEKLFF
TGTGCCAGCAGCCAGGGGGACGGGTTCTATGAAAAACTGTTTTTT
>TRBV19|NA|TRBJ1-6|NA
CASSNGAELSSYNSPLHF
TGTGCCAGTAGTAACGGGGCGGAATTAAGCTCCTATAATTCACCCCTCCACTTT
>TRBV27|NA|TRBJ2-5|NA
CASSLQGSYQETQYF
TGTGCCAGCAGTTTGCAGGGATCGTACCAAGAGACCCAGTACTTC
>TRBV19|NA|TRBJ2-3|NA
CASSIVGSSTDTQYF
TGTGCCAGTAGTATAGTGGGGTCTAGCACAGATACGCAGTATTTT
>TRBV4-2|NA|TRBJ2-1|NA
CASSPEEAGYNEQFF
TGTGCCAGCAGCCCCGAGGAAGCGGGCTACAATGAGCAGTTCTTC
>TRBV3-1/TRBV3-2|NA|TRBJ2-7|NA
CASSQDDIHEQYF
TGTGCCAGCAGCCAAGATGACATCCACGAGCAGTACTTC
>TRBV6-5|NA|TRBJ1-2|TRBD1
CASSPQGNYGYTF
TGTGCCAGCAGCCCACAGGGGAACTATGGCTACACCTTC
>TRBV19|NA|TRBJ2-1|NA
CASRGRQGSDNEQFF
TGTGCCAGTAGGGGCCGGCAGGGTTCGGACAATGAGCAGTTCTTC
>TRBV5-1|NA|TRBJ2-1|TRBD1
CASSAGQGMVEQFF
TGCGCCAGCAGCGCCGGACAGGGCATGGTTGAGCAGTTCTTC
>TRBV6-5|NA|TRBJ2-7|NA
CASTQGTYEQYF
TGTGCCAGCACACAGGGAACCTACGAGCAGTACTTC
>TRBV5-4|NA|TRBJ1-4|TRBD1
CASSPGQPLATNEKLFF
TGTGCCAGCAGCCCGGGACAGCCACTTGCAACTAATGAAAAACTGTTTTTT
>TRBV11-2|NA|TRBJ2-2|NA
CASSEGSLNTGELFF
TGTGCCAGCTCAGAGGGCAGTTTGAACACCGGGGAGCTGTTTTTT
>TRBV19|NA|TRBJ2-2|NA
CASTLRTPANTGELFF
TGTGCCAGTACCTTGCGGACTCCGGCGAACACCGGGGAGCTGTTTTTT
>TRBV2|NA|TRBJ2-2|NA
CALRTAFNTGELFF
TGTGCCCTCAGGACAGCCTTTAACACCGGGGAGCTGTTTTTT
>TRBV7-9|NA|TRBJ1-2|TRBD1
CASSLRQGSENYGYTF
TGTGCCAGCAGCTTACGACAGGGGTCGGAAAACTATGGCTACACCTTC
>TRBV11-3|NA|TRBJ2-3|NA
CASSTGTSTDTQYF
TGTGCCAGCAGCACCGGGACCAGCACAGATACGCAGTATTTT
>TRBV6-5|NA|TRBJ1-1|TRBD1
CASSYSTGEAFF
TGTGCCAGCAGTTACTCGACAGGGGAAGCTTTCTTT
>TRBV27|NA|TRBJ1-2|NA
CASSSLIRGGRREGYTF
TGTGCCAGCAGCTCCCTAATTCGAGGGGGGCGCCGGGAGGGCTACACCTTC
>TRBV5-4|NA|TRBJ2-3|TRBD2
CASSSGLDYKDTQYF
TGTGCCAGCAGCTCGGGACTAGATTACAAAGATACGCAGTATTTT
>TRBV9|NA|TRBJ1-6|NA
CASSVEQGNSPLHF
TGTGCCAGCAGCGTAGAACAGGGTAATTCACCCCTCCACTTT
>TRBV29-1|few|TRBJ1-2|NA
CSVEDQRTDYGYTF
TGCAGCGTTGAAGATCAAAGGACAGACTATGGCTACACCTTC
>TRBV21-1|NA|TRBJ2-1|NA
CASRVRQTNNEQFF
TGTGCCAGCAGGGTCCGACAGACGAACAATGAGCAGTTCTTC
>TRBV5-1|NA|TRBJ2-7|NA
CASSLAPAFNEQYF
TGCGCCAGCAGCTTGGCCCCAGCGTTTAACGAGCAGTACTTC
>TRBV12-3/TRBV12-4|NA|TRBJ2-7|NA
CASRDGVSYEQYF
TGTGCCAGCAGGGACGGAGTCTCCTACGAGCAGTACTTC
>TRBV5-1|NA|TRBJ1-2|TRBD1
CASSLATGGPYGYTF
TGCGCCAGCAGCTTGGCAACAGGGGGGCCCTATGGCTACACCTTC